This T cell receptor beta chain was sequenced in a study of shared clonotypes between healthy human individuals. Notes on the study in general: Clonotypes not shared had lower generation probabilities than those common to all four donors.

Using roughly 180 ng DNA, about 29,000 T cell genomes, the sorted-subset replicate PCRs were run. Sequencing was performed with immunoSEQ multiplex PCR; in TCRdb, only in-frame clones are kept and a portion is missing. The table shows around 1.9 million clones, with about 93% occurring only once. The CDR3 totals 12 residues. From germline, CDR1 is SGHAT and CDR2 FQNNGV. The V gene lost 2 bases and the J gene lost 8 bases, with 9 bases spanning the gap. This clone was observed a handful of times. Antigen unknown. Additional DNA sequences in this sample encode the identical CDR3. Naive CD8 cells lacked CD45RO and underwent positive selection for CCR7, leaving out terminally differentiated effector memory CD45RA+ cells.

The source is a man aged 18 to 35 in good health. Some clones in this sample may be carry-over from other donors' samples. Sequenced: naive CD8+ T cells from PBMCs. The chain recombines TRBV11-2 with TRBJ1-1, with a weak D call TRBD1 (5 bases). The CDR3: CASSLFGAEAFF. The DNA of the CDR3 is TGTGCCAGCAGCTTATTCGGGGCCGAAGCTTTCTTT.